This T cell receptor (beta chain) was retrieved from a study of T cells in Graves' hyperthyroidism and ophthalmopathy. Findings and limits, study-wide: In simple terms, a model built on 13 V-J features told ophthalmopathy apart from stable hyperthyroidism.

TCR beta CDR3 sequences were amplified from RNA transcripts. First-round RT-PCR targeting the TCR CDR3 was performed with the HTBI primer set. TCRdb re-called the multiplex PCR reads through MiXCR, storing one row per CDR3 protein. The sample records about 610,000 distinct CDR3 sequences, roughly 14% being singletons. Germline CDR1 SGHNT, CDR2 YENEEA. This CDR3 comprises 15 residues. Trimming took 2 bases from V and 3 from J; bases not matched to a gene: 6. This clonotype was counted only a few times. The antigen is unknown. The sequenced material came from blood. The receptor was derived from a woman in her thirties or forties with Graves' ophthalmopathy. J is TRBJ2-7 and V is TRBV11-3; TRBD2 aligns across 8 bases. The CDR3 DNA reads TGTGCCAGCAGCTTAACTAGCGGACTTATCTACGAGCAGTACTTC. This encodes CASSLTSGLIYEQYF.